One sample yielded the 24 T cell receptor beta chains listed below, sequenced in a study of cytomegalovirus exposure and HLA in healthy donors. Amplification used 60 Vbeta primers and 13 Jbeta primers. Profiling relied on immunoSEQ multiplex PCR, and the TCRdb table lists in-frame clones only, not all of them. The sample yields 130,000 to 150,000 clones, approximately 80% seen once. What was sequenced was PBMCs. These TCRs come from a man younger than 35 in good health and CMV-seronegative.

The CDR3 is CASSANSRITEAFF. For the CDR3, the DNA is TGTGCCAGCAGCGCCAACAGCAGAATCACTGAAGCTTTCTTT. The V and J genes are TRBV9 and TRBJ1-1, with unresolved D. CDR3 size: 14 residues. V was shortened by 3 bases and J by 4 bases, with 13 bases between the two germline ends. Germline CDR1 and CDR2: SGDLS and YYNGEE.

V and J are TRBV5-1 and TRBJ2-5; possible D gene TRBD2, 6 bases. The germline V gene has CDR1 SGHRS and CDR2 YFSETQ. V was shortened by 3 bases and J by 0 bases, with 24 bases between the two germline ends. The length of the CDR3 is 19 residues. CDR3 nucleotides: TGCGCCAGCAGCTCGGTTGGCCGGGGGATCTTTTCTTACCAAGAGACCCAGTACTTC. It encodes CASSSVGRGIFSYQETQYF.

V gene TRBV23-1 combines with J gene TRBJ1-1; 10 bases line up with TRBD1. TRBV23-1 has ORF status, its function being uncertain. The V segment lost 1 base and the J segment 5 bases; nucleotides outside the gene matches: 7. The length of the CDR3 is 16 residues. The CDR3 coding sequence is TGCGCCAGCAGTCAATACCGGGACAGGGGTGAGACTGAAGCTTTCTTT. It encodes CASSQYRDRGETEAFF.

The sample holds one count of this clone. The V and J genes are TRBV27 and TRBJ2-7; a weak D match, TRBD1 (6 bases). Per the germline V gene, CDR1 is MNHEY and CDR2 is SMNVEV (reference sequence). CDR3 length: 14 residues. V was cut by 6 bases and J by 3 bases, with 15 bases left in between. DNA for the CDR3: TGTGCCAGCAGAGGGCAGGGGTACAGCTACGAGCAGTACTTC. It is translated as CASRGQGYSYEQYF.

This chain uses TRBV9 with TRBJ2-1; 10 bases line up with TRBD2. The V gene's germline CDR1 is SGDLS and CDR2 YYNGEE. V gave up 0 bases and J gave up 7 bases; unmatched junction bases: 4. The CDR3 spans 15 residues. CDR3: CASSVVETSGNEQFF. The CDR3 bases are TGTGCCAGCAGCGTAGTGGAGACTAGCGGGAATGAGCAGTTCTTC.

The chain employs TRBV5-1 and TRBJ2-5; a weak D match, TRBD2 (5 bases). The closer fit of TRBJ2-7 to the DNA end suggests the J call may be wrong. From germline, CDR1 is SGHRS and CDR2 YFSETQ. This CDR3 has 12 amino acids. The DNA of the CDR3 is TGCGCCAGCAGCCCGAGCGGCTACGAGCAGTACTTC. This encodes CASSPSGYEQYF.

The gene calls are TRBV7-2 and TRBJ2-1; TRBD2 matches at 7 bases. V lost 1 base to trimming and J lost 0 bases; unmatched junction nucleotides: 0. The germline gives CDR1 SGHTA, CDR2 FQGNSA. The CDR3 is 15 residues long. The CDR3 loop reads CASSLGTSSYNEQFF. Here the CDR3 DNA reads TGTGCCAGCAGCTTAGGGACTAGCTCCTACAATGAGCAGTTCTTC.

CDR3 protein: CASSTAGTPPRNEQFF. The CDR3 region has the DNA TGCGCCAGCAGCACAGCCGGGACACCCCCTAGAAATGAGCAGTTCTTC. The genes are TRBV5-1 and TRBJ2-1; D is perhaps TRBD1 (6 bases). CDR3 length: 16 residues. CDR1 and CDR2 (germline): SGHRS, YFSETQ. The V gene lost 4 bases and the J gene lost 7 bases, with 21 bases spanning the gap.

V gene TRBV9 combines with J gene TRBJ2-1, with TRBD2 matching 9 bases. CDR1 is SGDLS, CDR2 YYNGEE, per germline. The CDR3 is 15 amino acids. After removal of 4 bases from V and 6 bases from J, the junction contained 8 bases not matched to a gene. This CDR3 is CASSLIAGAANEQFF. The CDR3, as DNA: TGTGCCAGCAGCCTCATAGCGGGAGCGGCCAATGAGCAGTTCTTC.

This CDR3 reads CASSMGLAGFEQFF. The CDR3 DNA sequence: TGTGCCAGTAGTATGGGACTAGCGGGATTTGAGCAGTTCTTC. The chain carries TRBV19 and TRBJ2-1; 13 positions agree with TRBD2. Germline V gene lookup returns CDR1 LNHDA and CDR2 SQIVND (reference sequence). V lost 3 bases and J lost 9; bases outside the gene matches: 2. The CDR3 length is 14 residues.

The chain is built from TRBV19 and TRBJ1-4; 8 bases are shared with TRBD1. CDR3 size: 18 residues. Germline V lookup: CDR1 LNHDA, CDR2 SQIVND (reference sequence). V shed 0 bases, J shed 8 bases, and the junction held 14 bases outside the gene matches. CDR3 DNA: TGTGCCAGTAGTATAGACCCCACTCGGACAGGGCCGGGAGAAAAACTGTTTTTT. Its protein is CASSIDPTRTGPGEKLFF.

The chain has TRBV9 and TRBJ2-2, with 10 bases fitting TRBD2. The germline CDR1 and CDR2 sequences are SGDLS and YYNGEE. V was clipped by 1 base and J by 3 bases; unmatched bases: 12. This CDR3 contains 19 residues. CDR3 loop: CASSVRRASGGPYTGELFF. For the CDR3, the DNA is TGTGCCAGCAGCGTACGAAGGGCTAGCGGGGGTCCGTACACCGGGGAGCTGTTTTTT.

The V gene is TRBV5-4, the J gene TRBJ2-7, with 8 bases that match TRBD1. Losses at the gene ends were 4 bases for V and 2 bases for J; bases not matched to a gene: 11. Germline V CDR1 and CDR2: SGHNT, YYREEE (reference sequence). This CDR3 is built from 16 residues. CDR3 DNA: TGTGCCAGCAGCCAACAAACTACAGGGGGGACCTACGAGCAGTACTTC. As protein: CASSQQTTGGTYEQYF.

This clone showed up just a few times. J is TRBJ2-5 and V is TRBV9, with 12 bases identical to TRBD2. This CDR3 has 15 amino acids. V lost 4 bases and J lost 3; bases outside the gene matches: 4. CDR1 SGDLS and CDR2 YYNGEE come from the germline V gene. The CDR3 here is CASSRLAGDEETQYF. CDR3 bases: TGTGCCAGCAGCAGACTAGCGGGGGATGAAGAGACCCAGTACTTC.

The chain joins TRBV9 to TRBJ2-1; TRBD2 matches 11 bases. Trimming removed 1 base from V and 5 bases from J; junction bases left unmatched: 5. The germline CDR1 and CDR2 sequences are SGDLS and YYNGEE. The CDR3 length is 16 residues. CDR3 residues: CASSVIVAGGHNEQFF. CDR3 coding DNA: TGTGCCAGCAGCGTAATTGTAGCGGGAGGGCACAATGAGCAGTTCTTC.

J is TRBJ1-1 and V is TRBV19; TRBD1 might be the D (6 bases). The length of the CDR3 is 16 residues. V dropped 7 bases and J dropped 3 bases, with 21 bases sitting between them. The germline CDR1 and CDR2 sequences are LNHDA and SQIVND (reference sequence). The CDR3 here is CASTSPPGRGYTEAFF. As DNA, the CDR3 is TGTGCCAGTACCTCCCCTCCAGGGAGGGGGTACACTGAAGCTTTCTTT.

The table lists this clone with a count of one. Other DNA sequences from this sample encode an identical CDR3 as well. This chain links TRBV28 with TRBJ1-5; weak D call: TRBD1 (5 bases). This CDR3 contains 14 residues. CDR1 and CDR2 from the germline V gene are MDHEN and SYDVKM. V was clipped by 9 bases and J by 5 bases, with 17 bases between them. Written as DNA, the CDR3 is TGTGCCAGTAGCCTGGGGCCTACAGATCAGCCCCAGCATTTT. Protein: CASSLGPTDQPQHF.

V is TRBV5-1 and J is TRBJ2-5, with D tentatively TRBD1 (5 bases). CDR1 is SGHRS, CDR2 YFSETQ, per germline. V shed 0 bases and J shed 3 bases, with 9 bases lying between them. The CDR3 is made up of 14 amino acids. CDR3: CASSLVVGEETQYF. The CDR3 coding sequence is TGCGCCAGCAGCTTGGTCGTAGGGGAAGAGACCCAGTACTTC.

The chain recombines TRBV4-1 with TRBJ2-7; TRBD2 matches 7 bases. CDR3 length: 14 residues. V trimming: 1 base; J trimming: 7 bases; junction bases outside the gene matches: 7. Germline assignment: CDR1 MGHRA and CDR2 YSYEKL. The CDR3 DNA reads as TGCGCCAGCAGCCAAGTGGCGGGAGTGGGTGAGCAGTACTTC. As protein: CASSQVAGVGEQYF.

This clone was observed a handful of times. The CDR3 reads CASAPGLEQYF. The CDR3 DNA reads as TGTGCCAGCGCGCCCGGTCTAGAGCAGTACTTC. This chain uses TRBV7-3 with TRBJ2-7; D not certain. The CDR3 runs 11 residues. Germline V gene sequence: CDR1 SGHTA, CDR2 FQGTGA. Deletions cut 8 bases from V and 7 bases from J, with 12 bases between.

J is TRBJ2-7 and V is TRBV6-5; 8 bases fit TRBD1. The J segment lost 0 bases and the V segment lost 6 bases, leaving 7 bases of the junction unmatched. The CDR3 extends over 15 amino acids. Germline assignment: CDR1 MNHEY and CDR2 SVGAGI. The CDR3 reads CASRETGVGSYEQYF. The CDR3 DNA sequence: TGTGCCAGCAGGGAGACAGGGGTAGGCTCCTACGAGCAGTACTTC.

The chain employs TRBV5-4 and TRBJ2-2, with a tentative D call TRBD1 (6 bases). Germline V lookup: CDR1 SGHNT, CDR2 YYREEE (reference sequence). The CDR3 runs to 17 residues. V lost 4 bases and J lost 1, with 17 bases in between. CDR3 sequence: CASSHGTQIWNTGELFF. CDR3 bases: TGTGCCAGCAGCCACGGGACACAAATATGGAACACCGGGGAGCTGTTTTTT.

This clone was recorded a few times. V and J are TRBV7-9 and TRBJ2-3; D is unresolved. Germline V CDR1 and CDR2: SEHNR, FQNEAQ (reference sequence). V lost 3 bases, J lost 2 bases, and 12 bases lay in between. The CDR3 totals 15 residues. Here the CDR3 reads CASSFVSLDTDTQYF. The CDR3 region has the DNA TGTGCCAGCAGCTTCGTAAGCCTAGACACAGATACGCAGTATTTT. Full variable domain (missing parts from reference TRBV7-9 and TRBJ2-3): DTGVSQNPRHKITKRGQNVTFRCDPISEHNRLYWYRQTLGQGPEFLTYFQNEAQLEKSRLLSDRFSAERPKGSFSTLEIQRTEQGDSAMYLCASSFVSLDTDTQYFGPGTRLTVL.

The chain joins TRBV10-2 to TRBJ1-1; 7 bases align to TRBD1. In germline, CDR1 is WSHSY, CDR2 SAAADI. Trimming removed 7 bases from V and 5 bases from J; junction bases left unmatched: 10. The CDR3 sequence is 14 residues long. For the CDR3, the DNA is TGCGCCAGCATTAATAGGGCAGGGGGGACTGAAGCTTTCTTT. This sequence encodes CASINRAGGTEAFF.